Listed here are 5 T cell receptor beta chains from one sample, sequenced in a study of blood T cell repertoires in COVID-19. Profiling relied on immunoSEQ multiplex PCR, and the TCRdb table lists in-frame clones only, not all of them. The sample records some 150,000 clones, about 90% being singletons. The sequencing input was peripheral blood. The receptors come from a woman aged 60-70 years with active or convalescent COVID-19.

This sequence joins TRBV5-4 and TRBJ2-3, with TRBD2 matching 12 bases. The CDR3 runs 15 residues. Germline lookup yields CDR1 SGHNT and CDR2 YYREEE (reference sequence). V lost 5 bases to trimming and J lost 1 base; unmatched junction nucleotides: 2. CDR3 protein: CASSRLAGGTDTQYF. CDR3 DNA: TGTGCCAGCAGTCGACTAGCGGGGGGCACAGATACGCAGTATTTT.

About this clone itself: The sample carries other DNA sequences with the same CDR3. This rearrangement joins TRBV25-1 to TRBJ1-5; TRBD1 matches at 8 bases. J lost 3 bases, V lost 8 bases, and 9 bases had no gene match. The CDR3 covers 15 residues. From germline, CDR1 is MGHDK and CDR2 SYGVNS. In DNA form, the CDR3 reads TGTGCCAGCTCCCCAGGACAGGGCCTCAATCAGCCCCAGCATTTT. It encodes CASSPGQGLNQPQHF.

The CDR3 loop reads CASSPGTDTQYF. CDR3 coding DNA: TGTGCCAGCAGCCCGGGCACAGATACGCAGTATTTT. The gene calls are TRBV7-2 and TRBJ2-3; D is undetermined. V was shortened by 5 bases and J by 1 base, with 4 bases between the two germline ends. CDR3 size: 12 residues. CDR1 is SGHTA, CDR2 FQGNSA, per germline.

This clone was counted a few times. V gene TRBV7-9 combines with J gene TRBJ2-7, with a possible D match to TRBD1 (6 bases). This CDR3 contains 15 residues. The V gene lost 4 bases and the J gene lost 0 bases, with 13 bases spanning the gap. Germline CDR1 reads SEHNR; CDR2 reads FQNEAQ (reference sequence). The CDR3 reads CASSSYRANSYEQYF. CDR3 sequence (DNA): TGTGCCAGCAGCTCATACAGGGCCAACTCCTACGAGCAGTACTTC.

The chain combines TRBV12-3 or TRBV12-4 with TRBJ2-7, with D possibly matching TRBD2 (5 bases). V lost 3 bases to trimming and J lost 7 bases, with 7 bases between them. The CDR3 length is 11 residues. The CDR3 protein is CASSFSGEQYF. In nucleotides, the CDR3 is TGTGCCAGCAGTTTTTCGGGAGAGCAGTACTTC.